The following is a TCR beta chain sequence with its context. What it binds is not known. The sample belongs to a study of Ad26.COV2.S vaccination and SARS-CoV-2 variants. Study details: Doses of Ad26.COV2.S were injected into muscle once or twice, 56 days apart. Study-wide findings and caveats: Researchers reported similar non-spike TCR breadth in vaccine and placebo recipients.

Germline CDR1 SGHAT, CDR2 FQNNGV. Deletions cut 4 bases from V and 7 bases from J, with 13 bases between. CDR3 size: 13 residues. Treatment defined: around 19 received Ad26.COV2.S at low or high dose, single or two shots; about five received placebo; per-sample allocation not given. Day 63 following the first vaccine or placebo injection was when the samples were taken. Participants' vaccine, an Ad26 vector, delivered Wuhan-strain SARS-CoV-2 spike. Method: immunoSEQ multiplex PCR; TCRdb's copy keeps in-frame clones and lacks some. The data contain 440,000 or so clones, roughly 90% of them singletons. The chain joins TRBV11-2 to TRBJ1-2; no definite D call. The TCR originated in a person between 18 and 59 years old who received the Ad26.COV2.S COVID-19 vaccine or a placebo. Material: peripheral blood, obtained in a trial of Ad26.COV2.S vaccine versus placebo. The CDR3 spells CASSSVFSAGYTF. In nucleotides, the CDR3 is TGTGCCAGCAGCTCCGTTTTTAGTGCTGGCTACACCTTC. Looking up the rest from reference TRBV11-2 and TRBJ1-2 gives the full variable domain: EAGVAQSPRYKIIEKRQSVAFWCNPISGHATLYWYQQILGQGPKLLIQFQNNGVVDDSQLPKDRFSAERLKGVDSTLKIQPAKLEDSAVYLCASSSVFSAGYTFGSGTRLTVV.